A single sample is the source of the 2 T cell receptor beta chains below, sequenced in a study of radiation and T cells in renal cell carcinoma. Treatment of the sample: 15 Gy SBRT to primary tumor, nephrectomy 4 weeks later. This table comes from immunoSEQ multiplex PCR, and its TCRdb copy is limited to in-frame clones, with some not included. Of 10,000 to 15,000 clones listed, roughly a third are singletons. The sequencing here drew on tumor tissue, taken from a patient whose treatment included radiotherapy and nephrectomy. The receptors were sampled from a man aged 60 to 69 with renal cell carcinoma.

V usage is TRBV13 and J usage is TRBJ2-5, with D perhaps assigned TRBD1 or TRBD2 (5 bases each). V shed 4 bases and J shed 1 base, with 10 bases lying between them. Germline V gives CDR1 PRHDT, CDR2 FYEKMQ (reference sequence). The CDR3 covers 14 residues. Here the CDR3 DNA reads TGTGCCAGCAGCTCGGGACGGAGCCAAGAGACCCAGTACTTC. This translates into CASSSGRSQETQYF. Based on the CDR3 plus reference TRBV13 and TRBJ2-5, the full variable domain is AAGVIQSPRHLIKEKRETATLKCYPIPRHDTVYWYQQGPGQDPQFLISFYEKMQSDKGSIPDRFSAQQFSDYHSELNMSSLELGDSALYFCASSSGRSQETQYFGPGTRLLVL.

Ten or more counts support this clone. The chain is built from TRBV20-1 and TRBJ2-7; D call uncertain. The CDR3 is 11 amino acids. The germline V gene has CDR1 DFQATT and CDR2 SNEGSKA (reference sequence). V gave up 0 bases and J gave up 3 bases, with 3 bases separating them. The CDR3 region is CSAREDYEQYF. DNA of the CDR3: TGCAGTGCTAGAGAGGACTACGAGCAGTACTTC.